This T cell receptor beta chain emerged from a study of technical replicates of blood from four donors. V was cut by 4 bases and J by 4 bases, with 18 bases left in between. Per germline, CDR1 SGHTS and CDR2 YDEGEE. CDR3 length equals 15 residues. Assay: immunoSEQ multiplex PCR; the TCRdb copy retains only in-frame clones and omits some. The sample holds around 71,000 clones; 80% to 95% are singletons and the top ten take 0.4% to 0.45%. This sequence was found in a human donor in good health. Sequenced input: T cells isolated from PBMCs. The V call is TRBV5-8, the J call TRBJ2-7, with TRBD1 as a possible D gene (6 bases). This CDR3 reads CASSAQGGPFYEQYF. CDR3 in DNA: TGTGCCAGCAGCGCACAGGGCGGCCCCTTTTACGAGCAGTACTTC. Drawing the rest from reference TRBV5-8 and TRBJ2-7, the complete variable domain is EAGVTQSPTHLIKTRGQQATLRCSPISGHTSVYWYQQALGLGLQFLLWYDEGEERNRGNFPPRFSGRQFPNYSSELNVNALELEDSALYLCASSAQGGPFYEQYFGPGTRLTVT.